The clone carrying this TCR beta chain was counted ten times or more. Its antigen is still unknown. As part of library construction, unique molecular identifiers were attached to individual cDNA molecules. A single record per CDR3 protein comes from TCRdb applying MiXCR to the 5' RACE reads. The sample shows about 100,000 distinct CDR3 sequences, 13% of them seen only once. CDR3 length equals 15 residues. Germline V CDR1 and CDR2: MNHEY, SMNVEV (reference sequence). V was clipped by 6 bases and J by 4 bases; unmatched bases: 12. The data derive from a study of early T cells in non-severe SARS-CoV-2 infection. The overall study: Investigators sequenced bulk RNA drawn from unsorted whole blood, and chains remained unpaired.

Findings and limits, study-wide: Lookups in VDJdb leaned toward anti-spike CD8 responses and missed private and CD4 specificities.

The chain recombines TRBV27 with TRBJ2-7; 7 nucleotides align to TRBD2. The sequence came from an adult who was a healthcare worker with PCR-confirmed SARS-CoV-2 infection or an uninfected control (not recorded which). Sequencing used whole blood. CDR3 sequence reads: CASRSLGGSGYEQYF. CDR3 in DNA: TGTGCCAGCAGGTCATTGGGGGGTAGCGGGTACGAGCAGTACTTC.